This is a list of T cell receptor beta chains from one sample in a study of T cell changes during pregnancy in multiple sclerosis. Sequencing was performed with immunoSEQ multiplex PCR; in TCRdb, only in-frame clones are kept and a portion is missing. The data show 80,000 to 100,000 clones, 90% seen once. This sample comprised peripheral blood, obtained in the second trimester of pregnancy. Every receptor here comes from a female donor in good health, enrolled as a control in a pregnancy study. Each CDR3 is given with its conserved first and last residue. The order of the fields is clone size, CDR3 length, V gene, J gene, D gene, CDR3 DNA, CDR3 protein. The D gene is left open where the match is weak. Clone size appears in some rows only: once, few, many, or a class for an expanded clone.

NA,14,TRBV6-6,TRBJ1-2,TRBD1,TGTGCCAGCAGTTACTCAAGGGACAGAAGCGGCTACACCTTC,CASSYSRDRSGYTF
NA,17,TRBV9,TRBJ1-3,TRBD1,TGTGCCAGCAGCCTATTAGACAGGACAGGGCCTGGAAACACCATATATTTT,CASSLLDRTGPGNTIYF
NA,16,TRBV4-3,TRBJ2-1,TRBD2,TGCGCCAGCAGCCGTGAGGGAGCGGGACGCTACAATGAGCAGTTCTTC,CASSREGAGRYNEQFF
NA,16,TRBV5-5,TRBJ1-5,TRBD1,TGTGCCAGCAGCCCAGGGACAGGGGGATCCCGCCAGCCCCAGCATTTT,CASSPGTGGSRQPQHF
NA,15,TRBV5-1,TRBJ2-7,TRBD1,TGCGCCAGCAGCTTAGGACAGGGGCTTACCTACGAGCAGTACTTC,CASSLGQGLTYEQYF
NA,17,TRBV7-9,TRBJ2-7,TRBD2,TGTGCCAGCGCATTGGGGGCTAGCGGGAGGTCGACCTACGAGCAGTACTTC,CASALGASGRSTYEQYF
NA,16,TRBV2,TRBJ2-3,NA,TGTGCCACCCTCCCCCCGGGGAGCCCTAGCACAGATACGCAGTATTTT,CATLPPGSPSTDTQYF
NA,14,TRBV5-1,TRBJ1-6,NA,TGCGCCAGCGACGCGGGGCAGCCAAATTCACCCCTCCACTTT,CASDAGQPNSPLHF
NA,16,TRBV27,TRBJ1-5,TRBD1,TGTGCCAGCAGTCCCTTGACAGGGTATAGCAATCAGCCCCAGCATTTT,CASSPLTGYSNQPQHF
NA,15,TRBV7-8,TRBJ2-1,NA,TGTGCCAGCAGCTTGAGGAATGAGCGCTACAATGAGCAGTTCTTC,CASSLRNERYNEQFF
once,15,TRBV5-1,TRBJ1-4,NA,TGCGCCAGCAGCTTGGTTTCCGGGAGTGGTGAAAAACTGTTTTTT,CASSLVSGSGEKLFF
once,17,TRBV5-6,TRBJ1-3,TRBD1,TGTGCCAGCAGCCCTTACTTGACAGGGGGCTCTGGAAACACCATATATTTT,CASSPYLTGGSGNTIYF
NA,15,TRBV19,TRBJ1-5,NA,TGTGCCAGTAGTCCCTTTCCGGGAAGCAATCAGCCCCAGCATTTT,CASSPFPGSNQPQHF
NA,15,TRBV11-3,TRBJ2-1,TRBD2,TGTGCCAGCAGTCCCAGCGGGGGGGCCTACAATGAGCAGTTCTTC,CASSPSGGAYNEQFF
NA,16,TRBV5-1,TRBJ1-1,TRBD1,TGCGCCAGCAGCATTAGGGACAGGGGACGGAACACTGAAGCTTTCTTT,CASSIRDRGRNTEAFF
NA,15,TRBV6-1,TRBJ1-4,NA,TGTGCCATCAGGGGAGACGCCGCAACTAATGAAAAACTGTTTTTT,CAIRGDAATNEKLFF